The 9 T cell receptor beta chains presented below share a single source sample, sequenced in a study of cytomegalovirus exposure and HLA in healthy donors. PCR employed 60 Vbeta and 13 Jbeta primers. The protocol was immunoSEQ multiplex PCR, while the TCRdb copy is restricted to in-frame clones and leaves out a portion. The sample has over 150,000 clones, roughly 81% seen once; the top ten hold around 4.9%. The sequenced sample consisted of PBMCs. These receptors were collected from a girl between 5 and 17 years old in good health and CMV-seropositive.

This rearrangement joins TRBV7-6 to TRBJ2-5; 8 positions match TRBD1. Germline V gene sequence: CDR1 SGHVS, CDR2 FNYEAQ. This CDR3 spans 15 amino acids. Unmatched junction bases numbered 5, after V lost 1 base and J lost 4 bases. The CDR3 loop is CASSLGGQAGETQYF. CDR3 DNA: TGTGCCAGCAGCTTAGGGGGACAGGCGGGAGAGACCCAGTACTTC.

CDR3 loop: CAWNNNEQFF. The DNA of the CDR3 is TGTGCCTGGAACAACAATGAGCAGTTCTTC. The chain uses TRBV30 and TRBJ2-1; D is uncertain. The CDR3 spans 10 residues. From germline, CDR1 is GTSNPN and CDR2 SVGIG (reference sequence). V gave up 4 bases and J gave up 5 bases, with 3 bases separating them.

The chain combines TRBV5-1 with TRBJ1-4, with TRBD1 matching over 11 bases. V shed 3 bases and J 3 bases; nucleotides not matched to a gene: 10. The germline V gene has CDR1 SGHRS and CDR2 YFSETQ. The CDR3 is 18 residues long. CDR3 in amino acids: CASSSPRDRGRSNEKLFF. The CDR3 region has the DNA TGCGCCAGCAGCTCGCCACGGGACAGGGGGAGGTCTAATGAAAAACTGTTTTTT.

This clone was seen only once. The V and J genes are TRBV5-1 and TRBJ2-3; the D gene is possibly TRBD2 (5 bases). Germline CDR1 is SGHRS and CDR2 is YFSETQ. The CDR3 totals 16 residues. Between the trimmed V and J ends, which lost 0 bases and 6 bases, there was a span of 17 bases. The DNA of the CDR3 is TGCGCCAGCAGCTTGGGACTGGACTCGAAGTCGGATACGCAGTATTTT. This gives the protein CASSLGLDSKSDTQYF.

The chain is built from TRBV30 and TRBJ1-4, with TRBD1 matching over 7 bases. The germline gives CDR1 GTSNPN, CDR2 SVGIG (reference sequence). The CDR3 totals 13 residues. Unmatched junction bases numbered 4, after V lost 5 bases and J lost 4 bases. Here the CDR3 reads CAWGQELNEKLFF. The CDR3, as DNA: TGTGCCTGGGGACAGGAGCTTAATGAAAAACTGTTTTTT.

CDR3 amino acids: CASSPRNFYRGLSYGYTF. In nucleotides, the CDR3 is TGTGCCAGCAGCCCACGAAATTTTTACAGGGGCCTAAGCTATGGCTACACCTTC. This sequence joins TRBV11-3 and TRBJ1-2, with 7 bases aligning to TRBD1. Germline CDR1 is SGHNT and CDR2 is YENEEA. The length of the CDR3 is 18 residues. The trim removed 5 bases at V and 4 bases at J, leaving 19 bases unmatched.

V is TRBV19 and J is TRBJ1-2; TRBD1 agrees at 12 bases. Trimming cost V 6 bases and J 4 bases; bases outside gene matches: 12. Germline values: CDR1 LNHDA, CDR2 SQIVND (reference sequence). CDR3 length: 17 amino acids. CDR3 amino acids: CASRSPGTGGAGYGYTF. CDR3 DNA sequence: TGTGCCAGTAGAAGTCCCGGGACAGGGGGCGCAGGCTATGGCTACACCTTC.

The CDR3 nucleotides read TGCAGCGTTGAAGGGACAGGGGTCGATGGCTACACCTTC. This gives the protein CSVEGTGVDGYTF. The chain joins TRBV29-1 to TRBJ1-2; TRBD1 matches 9 bases. The CDR3 totals 13 residues. Trimming took 1 base from V and 6 from J; bases not matched to a gene: 3. Germline V gene sequence: CDR1 SQVTM, CDR2 ANQGSEA.

This clone was picked up a small number of times. The rearrangement links TRBV7-9 to TRBJ1-5, with D possibly being TRBD1 (5 bases). The CDR3 extends over 16 amino acids. Germline lookup yields CDR1 SEHNR and CDR2 FQNEAQ (reference sequence). V lost 8 bases, J lost 1 base, and 18 bases lay in between. The CDR3 DNA is TGTGCCAGCGCCCCTGGGTCAGGGCCGAGCAATCAGCCCCAGCATTTT. Residues: CASAPGSGPSNQPQHF.